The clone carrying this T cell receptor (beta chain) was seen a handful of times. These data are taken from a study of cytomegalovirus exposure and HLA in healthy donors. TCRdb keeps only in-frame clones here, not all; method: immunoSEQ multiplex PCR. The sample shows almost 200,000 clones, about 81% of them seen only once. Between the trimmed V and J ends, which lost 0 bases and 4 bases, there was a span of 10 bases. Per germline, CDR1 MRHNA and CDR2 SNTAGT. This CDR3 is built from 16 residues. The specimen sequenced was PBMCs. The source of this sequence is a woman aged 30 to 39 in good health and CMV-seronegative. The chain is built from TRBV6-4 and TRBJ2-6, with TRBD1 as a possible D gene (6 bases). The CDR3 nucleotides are TGTGCCAGCAGTGACTCGAAGGGGGACGGGGCCAACGTCCTGACTTTC. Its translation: CASSDSKGDGANVLTF.